The 22 T cell receptor beta chains below were found in one sample sequenced in a study of T cells in Graves' hyperthyroidism and ophthalmopathy. RNA transcripts provided the source from which TCR beta CDR3 regions were amplified. The HTBI primer set drove a first-round RT-PCR of the TCR CDR3. Using its own MiXCR run on the multiplex PCR reads, TCRdb lists one record per CDR3 protein. The data show 500,000 to 600,000 distinct CDR3 sequences, with approximately 20% seen just once and roughly 44% held by the top ten. Sequencing was performed on blood. These receptors came from a man aged 40-55 years with Graves' ophthalmopathy.

The genes are TRBV27 and TRBJ2-6, with a possible D match to TRBD2 (5 bases). V was cut by 5 bases and J by 4 bases, with 12 bases left in between. The CDR3 runs 15 residues. Germline CDR1 is MNHEY and CDR2 is SMNVEV (reference sequence). CDR3 protein: CASSNLAAGANVLTF. CDR3 DNA sequence: TGTGCCAGCAGTAACCTAGCTGCCGGGGCCAACGTCCTGACTTTC.

The chain carries TRBV3-1 and TRBJ1-3; no definite D call. V was shortened by 8 bases and J by 2 bases, with 7 bases between the two germline ends. This CDR3 contains 12 residues. From germline, CDR1 is LGHDT and CDR2 YNNKEL (reference sequence). The CDR3 region is CASRNPGNTIYF. CDR3 DNA sequence: TGTGCCAGCCGCAACCCTGGAAACACCATATATTTT.

The V call is TRBV14, the J call TRBJ1-2, with D unresolved. Trimming removed 4 bases at V and 8 bases at J, with 14 bases between. The CDR3 has 13 amino acids. Looked up from germline, CDR1 is SGHDN and CDR2 is FVKESK. This chain's CDR3 is CASSRRHLGGYTF. The CDR3 DNA is TGTGCCAGCAGCCGAAGACACCTAGGAGGCTACACCTTC.

This sequence joins TRBV5-4 and TRBJ2-5, with TRBD1 identical over 7 bases. After removal of 0 bases from V and 11 bases from J, the junction contained 4 bases not matched to a gene. Germline V CDR1 and CDR2: SGHNT, YYREEE (reference sequence). The CDR3 is made up of 12 amino acids. The CDR3 bases are TGTGCCAGCAGCTTGGGGACAGGTTATCAGTACTTC. As protein: CASSLGTGYQYF.

The chain links TRBV6-1 to TRBJ2-7; perhaps TRBD1 as D (6 bases). CDR1 and CDR2 (germline): MNHNS, SASEGT. The CDR3 is 14 residues long. Trimming removed 4 bases from V and 3 bases from J, with 13 bases in between. The CDR3 loop is CASSALDSNYEQYF. The CDR3 bases are TGTGCCAGCAGTGCCCTGGACAGCAACTACGAGCAGTACTTC.

The table lists this clonotype with many counts. The chain joins TRBV7-3 to TRBJ2-5; tentative D call: TRBD2 (7 bases). This CDR3 region has 16 residues. V shed 3 bases and J shed 2 bases, with 16 bases lying between them. CDR1 SGHTA and CDR2 FQGTGA come from the germline V gene. The CDR3 DNA sequence: TGTGCCAGCAGCTTTCAGGGGAGGGGGACACAAGAGACCCAGTACTTC. Translated: CASSFQGRGTQETQYF.

This clonotype was observed a few times. This rearrangement joins TRBV3-1 to TRBJ2-2; D perhaps matches TRBD1 (6 bases). V was clipped by 4 bases and J by 9 bases, with 21 bases between them. The CDR3 extends over 16 amino acids. CDR1 LGHDT and CDR2 YNNKEL come from the germline V gene (reference sequence). CDR3 in amino acids: CASSRYSRGYDRELFF. As DNA, the CDR3 is TGTGCCAGCAGCCGCTACAGCAGGGGATATGACCGGGAGCTGTTTTTT.

The sample holds a few counts of this clonotype. This chain connects TRBV6-1 to TRBJ2-3; TRBD1 or TRBD2 may be the D gene (6 bases each). CDR3 length: 14 residues. Per the germline V gene, CDR1 is MNHNS and CDR2 is SASEGT. V lost 8 bases and J lost 5, with 17 bases in between. DNA of the CDR3: TGTGCCAGCGCCGTAAGGGGGGCCGGAGATACGCAGTATTTT. It encodes CASAVRGAGDTQYF.

This clonotype occurred a few times. This chain uses TRBV10-3 with TRBJ2-3; 11 positions agree with TRBD1. V gave up 6 bases and J gave up 0 bases; unmatched junction bases: 11. Germline loops: CDR1 ENHRY, CDR2 SYGVKD. The CDR3 totals 18 residues. The CDR3 region is CAIRMDRDRGISTDTQYF. CDR3 DNA: TGTGCCATCAGGATGGACCGGGACAGGGGGATCAGCACAGATACGCAGTATTTT.

The CDR3 protein is CASQDFNYGYTF. CDR3 sequence (DNA): TGTGCCTCCCAGGACTTTAACTATGGCTACACCTTC. J is TRBJ1-2 and V is TRBV28; no clear D gene. The CDR3 is made up of 12 amino acids. Trimming cost V 11 bases and J 1 base, with 11 bases left between them. Germline V CDR1 and CDR2: MDHEN, SYDVKM.

This clonotype has only a few counts. The chain couples TRBV24-1 to TRBJ2-2; D perhaps matches TRBD2 (5 bases). V was trimmed by 3 bases and J by 7 bases, leaving 14 bases between them. Germline V gives CDR1 KGHDR, CDR2 SFDVKD. The CDR3 loop spans 15 amino acids. In DNA form, the CDR3 reads TGTGCCACCAGTGATCCCTCCGATGGAGGCGGGGAGCTGTTTTTT. It specifies CATSDPSDGGGELFF.

This clonotype has a handful of counts. The rearrangement links TRBV3-1 to TRBJ1-2; 7 bases align to TRBD1. The CDR3 is 15 amino acids. Germline loops: CDR1 LGHDT, CDR2 YNNKEL (reference sequence). After removal of 0 bases from V and 4 bases from J, the junction contained 5 bases not matched to a gene. This chain's CDR3 is CASSQDNRGGYGYTF. The CDR3 DNA is TGTGCCAGCAGCCAAGATAACAGGGGAGGCTATGGCTACACCTTC.

The chain joins TRBV6-5 to TRBJ1-6; D is perhaps TRBD1 (5 bases). Germline loops: CDR1 MNHEY, CDR2 SVGAGI. The CDR3 consists of 14 residues. The V end was cut by 0 bases, the J end by 8 bases, with 8 bases between. The CDR3 nucleotides read TGTGCCAGCAGTTACTCCCAGGGTTATTCACCCCTCCACTTT. Translation gives CASSYSQGYSPLHF.

The rearrangement uses TRBV29-1 and TRBJ1-1, with D unclear. Germline V gives CDR1 SQVTM, CDR2 ANQGSEA. CDR3 length: 12 residues. Trimming left V 5 bases short and J 0 bases short, with 7 bases between. In DNA, the CDR3 is TGCAGCGTTCAAGTATTGAACACTGAAGCTTTCTTT. Its protein is CSVQVLNTEAFF. Complete variable domain (other parts from reference TRBV29-1 and TRBJ1-1): SAVISQKPSRDICQRGTSLTIQCQVDSQVTMMFWYRQQPGQSLTLIATANQGSEATYESGFVIDKFPISRPNLTFSTLTVSNMSPEDSSIYLCSVQVLNTEAFFGQGTRLTVV.

This clonotype turned up a few times. A read error may explain this, as a much larger clone is one base away. This sequence joins TRBV11-2 and TRBJ2-5; D is ambiguous. The germline V and J ends were trimmed by 4 bases and 4 bases, with 7 bases remaining between them. Germline CDR1 and CDR2: SGHAT and FQNNGV. The CDR3 consists of 12 residues. CDR3 sequence: CASSSAGETQYF. CDR3 nucleotide sequence: TGTGCCAGCAGCTCAGCCGGAGAGACCCAGTACTTC.

This clonotype was seen repeatedly, ten times or more. The chain uses TRBV12-3 or TRBV12-4 and TRBJ2-2; tentative D call: TRBD2 (6 bases). The CDR3 covers 14 residues. Deletions cut 1 base from V and 9 bases from J, with 12 bases between. CDR3 sequence (DNA): TGTGCCAGCAGTTTAGATGCGGGGACCCGGGAGCTGTTTTTT. This gives the protein CASSLDAGTRELFF.

This clonotype was seen at least ten times. The V and J genes are TRBV9 and TRBJ1-1, with D hard to call. V gave up 2 bases and J gave up 0 bases, with 8 bases separating them. The length of the CDR3 is 14 residues. From germline, CDR1 is SGDLS and CDR2 YYNGEE. CDR3 in DNA: TGTGCCAGCAGCGTGGGCATCCTGAACACTGAAGCTTTCTTT. It translates to CASSVGILNTEAFF.

This clonotype was counted ten times or more. The chain uses TRBV30 and TRBJ1-1, with 8 bases fitting TRBD1. The CDR3 length is 13 residues. V shed 2 bases and J 8 bases; nucleotides not matched to a gene: 7. The germline V gene has CDR1 GTSNPN and CDR2 SVGIG (reference sequence). CDR3 sequence reads: CAWSPDRGSEAFF. CDR3 nucleotides: TGTGCCTGGAGTCCAGACAGGGGTAGCGAAGCTTTCTTT. Together with reference TRBV30 and TRBJ1-1, the CDR3 gives the full variable domain: SQTIHQWPATLVQPVGSPLSLECTVEGTSNPNLYWYRQAAGRGLQLLFYSVGIGQISSEVPQNLSASRPQDRQFILSSKKLLLSDSGFYLCAWSPDRGSEAFFGQGTRLTVV.

This clonotype was seen a single time. Being one base from a much bigger clone, this may be a read error. The V and J genes are TRBV10-3 and TRBJ2-6, with D possibly being TRBD1 (8 bases). This CDR3 has 17 residues. Germline V gene lookup returns CDR1 ENHRY and CDR2 SYGVKD. Trimming left V 8 bases short and J 0 bases short, with 17 bases between. The CDR3 DNA follows: TGTGCCATCTGGACAGGGAGGGCTCCCTCTGGGGCCAACGTCCTGACTTTC. Translated, it gives CAIWTGRAPSGANVLTF.

The genes are TRBV5-5 and TRBJ1-2; D remains unclear. V was pared by 0 bases and J by 3 bases, with 9 bases between. The CDR3 covers 14 residues. Germline V gives CDR1 SGHKS, CDR2 YYEKEE (reference sequence). The CDR3 loop is CASSLDGDYYGYTF. CDR3 nucleotides: TGTGCCAGCAGCTTGGACGGGGATTACTATGGCTACACCTTC.

This clonotype was seen many times. The rearrangement uses TRBV20-1 and TRBJ2-7; possible D gene TRBD2, 5 bases. V dropped 3 bases and J dropped 6 bases, with 15 bases sitting between them. The V gene's germline CDR1 is DFQATT and CDR2 SNEGSKA (reference sequence). This CDR3 contains 13 residues. The DNA of the CDR3 is TGCAGTGCTAGTTGGCGGAGGTCTACCGAGCAGTACTTC. Protein product: CSASWRRSTEQYF.

This clonotype was recorded many times. This chain joins TRBV7-2 and TRBJ2-7, with 7 bases lining up with TRBD2. This CDR3 has 14 amino acids. Germline CDR1 is SGHTA and CDR2 is FQGNSA. J lost 2 bases, V lost 1 base, and 2 bases had no gene match. The CDR3 here is CASSLGLATYEQYF. The CDR3 DNA reads as TGTGCCAGCAGCTTAGGACTAGCAACCTACGAGCAGTACTTC.